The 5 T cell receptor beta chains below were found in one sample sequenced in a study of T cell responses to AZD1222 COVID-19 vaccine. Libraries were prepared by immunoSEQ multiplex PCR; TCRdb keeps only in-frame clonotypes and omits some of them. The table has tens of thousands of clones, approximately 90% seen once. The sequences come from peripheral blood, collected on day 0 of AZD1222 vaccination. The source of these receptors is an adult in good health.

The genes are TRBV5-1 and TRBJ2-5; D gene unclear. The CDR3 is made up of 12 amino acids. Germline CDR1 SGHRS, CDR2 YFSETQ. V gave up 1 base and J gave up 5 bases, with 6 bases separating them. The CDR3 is CASSLNSETQYF. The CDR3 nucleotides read TGCGCCAGCAGCTTGAATAGTGAGACCCAGTACTTC.

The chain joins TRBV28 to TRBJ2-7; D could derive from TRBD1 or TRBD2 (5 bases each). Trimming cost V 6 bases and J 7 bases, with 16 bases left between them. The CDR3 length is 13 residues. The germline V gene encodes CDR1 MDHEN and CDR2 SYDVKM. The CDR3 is CASSLVGGWEQYF. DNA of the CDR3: TGTGCCAGCAGCCTAGTTGGGGGTTGGGAGCAGTACTTC.

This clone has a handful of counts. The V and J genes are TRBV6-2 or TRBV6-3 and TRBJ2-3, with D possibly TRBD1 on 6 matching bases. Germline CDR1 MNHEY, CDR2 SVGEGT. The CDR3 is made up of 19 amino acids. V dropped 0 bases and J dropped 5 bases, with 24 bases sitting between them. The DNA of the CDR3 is TGTGCCAGCAGTTACTCGAGGCTACAGAGGTACAGGGATGGAGATACGCAGTATTTT. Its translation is CASSYSRLQRYRDGDTQYF.

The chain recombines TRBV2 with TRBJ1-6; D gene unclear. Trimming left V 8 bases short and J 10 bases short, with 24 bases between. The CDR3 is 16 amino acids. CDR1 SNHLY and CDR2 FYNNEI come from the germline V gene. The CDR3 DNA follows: TGTGCCAGCTCCTGGGGTTTAAATCTAGGGCGATCACCCCTCCACTTT. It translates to CASSWGLNLGRSPLHF.

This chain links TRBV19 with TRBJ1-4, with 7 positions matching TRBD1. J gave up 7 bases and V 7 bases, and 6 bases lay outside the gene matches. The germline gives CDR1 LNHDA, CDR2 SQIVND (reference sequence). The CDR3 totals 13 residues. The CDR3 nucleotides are TGTGCCAGTACCCTACAGGGGATTGAAAAACTGTTTTTT. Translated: CASTLQGIEKLFF.